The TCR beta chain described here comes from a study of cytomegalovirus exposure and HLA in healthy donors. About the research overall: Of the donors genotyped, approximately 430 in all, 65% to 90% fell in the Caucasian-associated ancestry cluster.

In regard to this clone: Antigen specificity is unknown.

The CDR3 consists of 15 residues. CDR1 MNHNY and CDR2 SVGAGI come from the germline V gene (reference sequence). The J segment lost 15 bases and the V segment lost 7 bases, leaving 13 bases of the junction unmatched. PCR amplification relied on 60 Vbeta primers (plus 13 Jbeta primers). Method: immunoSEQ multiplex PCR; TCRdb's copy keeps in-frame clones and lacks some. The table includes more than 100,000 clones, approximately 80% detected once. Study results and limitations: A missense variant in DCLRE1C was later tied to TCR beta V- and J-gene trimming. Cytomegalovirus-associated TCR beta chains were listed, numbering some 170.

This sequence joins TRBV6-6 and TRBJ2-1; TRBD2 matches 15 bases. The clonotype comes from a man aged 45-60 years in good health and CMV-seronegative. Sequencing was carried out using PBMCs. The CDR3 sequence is CASTHRTSGGAWLFF. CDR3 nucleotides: TGTGCCAGCACCCATCGGACTAGCGGGGGGGCCTGGCTGTTCTTC.